Following are 27 T cell receptor beta chains from one sample sequenced in a study of T-cell reconstitution after alpha-beta-depleted transplantation in children (dated by TCRdb to between 2015 and 2016). Interpreted using the paper, the treatment or condition label stands for: allogeneic hematopoietic cell transplantation with graft depleted of TCRalphabeta T cells and CD19 B cells. Library construction relied on PCR. Sequencing instrument: Illumina HiSeq 2500. Molecular barcoding was employed in the preparation of TCR libraries, with unique molecular identifiers being used to normalize TCRbeta repertoire quantification. TCRdb handled the public reads itself, with Q25 trimming in fastp and clone calling in MiXCR, and kept productive beta chains. Each entry is one CDR3 protein sequence, shown with its most common DNA and genes. The sample contains around 800,000 distinct CDR3 sequences, 16% of them found a single time. Clones ranked in the top ten supply around 4.5% of the sample.

Here the sequenced sample was PBMCs, mostly from graft donor cells, taken 360 days after TCRalphabeta/CD19-depleted stem cell transplant. The source of these receptors is a male patient between 10 and 17 years old who had a stem cell transplant for acute lymphoblastic leukemia, so the T cells may come from the graft donor.

V and J are TRBV4-1 and TRBJ1-1, with D hard to call. The CDR3 contains 14 residues. V gave up 2 bases and J gave up 1 base, with 8 bases separating them. Germline V CDR1 and CDR2: MGHRA, YSYEKL. The CDR3 protein is CASSQFGQNTEAFF. CDR3 in DNA: TGCGCCAGCAGCCAATTCGGGCAGAACACTGAAGCTTTCTTT.

This clonotype was detected many times. The chain employs TRBV20-1 and TRBJ1-4, with D possibly being TRBD1 (5 bases). The CDR3 extends over 17 amino acids. V lost 0 bases, J lost 6 bases, and 20 bases lay in between. The germline V gene has CDR1 DFQATT and CDR2 SNEGSKA (reference sequence). The CDR3 region has the DNA TGCAGTGCTAGAGATCGGGGCGCGGAAGGGCTTTATGAAAAACTGTTTTTT. Its protein product is CSARDRGAEGLYEKLFF.

A few counts support this clonotype. The genes are TRBV7-2 and TRBJ2-2; D uncertain. V lost 11 bases and J 4 bases, leaving 14 bases between the germline ends. CDR3 length: 13 residues. Germline V gene sequence: CDR1 SGHTA, CDR2 FQGNSA. CDR3 in amino acids: CAGGSWGTGELFF. The CDR3 nucleotides read TGTGCCGGTGGAAGCTGGGGCACCGGGGAGCTGTTTTTT.

This clonotype was counted only a few times. J is TRBJ2-1 and V is TRBV10-3; 7 bases align to TRBD2. CDR1 is ENHRY and CDR2 is SYGVKD in the germline V gene. The CDR3 covers 14 residues. J lost 0 bases, V lost 7 bases, and 3 bases had no gene match. The CDR3 sequence: CAIKAGISYNEQFF. The CDR3 DNA sequence: TGTGCCATCAAAGCGGGGATCTCCTACAATGAGCAGTTCTTC.

The chain employs TRBV30 and TRBJ2-5, with TRBD1 matching over 9 bases. This CDR3 is 13 amino acids long. Trimming took 5 bases from V and 5 from J; bases not matched to a gene: 6. Germline V lookup: CDR1 GTSNPN, CDR2 SVGIG (reference sequence). The DNA for the CDR3 is TGTGCCTGGGGACTCGGACAGGGGGAGACCCAGTACTTC. Residues: CAWGLGQGETQYF.

The rearrangement joins TRBV27 to TRBJ2-3; D perhaps matches TRBD1 (5 bases). The CDR3 is made up of 14 amino acids. CDR1 is MNHEY and CDR2 is SMNVEV in the germline V gene (reference sequence). With 9 bases removed from V and 3 bases from J, the gap between germline ends came to 16 bases. The CDR3 nucleotides are TGTGCCAGTGGGGCAGGGTTATCGACAGATACGCAGTATTTT. Amino acid sequence: CASGAGLSTDTQYF.

At least ten counts were recorded for this clonotype. V and J are TRBV29-1 and TRBJ2-7; 10 bases align to TRBD2. CDR3 length: 14 residues. Germline V gene data show CDR1 as SQVTM and CDR2 as ANQGSEA. V gave up 7 bases and J gave up 1 base; unmatched junction bases: 7. The CDR3 DNA reads TGCAGCGCGGCTAGCGGGGGCTTATCCTACGAGCAGTACTTC. It specifies CSAASGGLSYEQYF.

The chain carries TRBV4-1 and TRBJ2-5; no reliable D call. Germline CDR1 MGHRA, CDR2 YSYEKL. V lost 1 base to trimming and J lost 4 bases, with 7 bases between them. The CDR3 covers 13 residues. The CDR3 spells CASSQAWRETQYF. For the CDR3, the DNA is TGCGCCAGCAGCCAAGCCTGGAGAGAGACCCAGTACTTC.

At least ten counts were recorded for this clonotype. V gene TRBV6-1 combines with J gene TRBJ2-2; D is unclear. The CDR3 covers 12 residues. V dropped 0 bases and J dropped 8 bases, with 4 bases sitting between them. The germline gives CDR1 MNHNS, CDR2 SASEGT. The CDR3: CASSEAPGELFF. For the CDR3, the DNA is TGTGCCAGCAGTGAAGCGCCAGGGGAGCTGTTTTTT.

The chain recombines TRBV29-1 with TRBJ2-2, with D hard to call. The CDR3 runs 12 residues. Trimming stripped 3 bases from V and 1 base from J, with 3 bases between. Germline V gene sequence: CDR1 SQVTM, CDR2 ANQGSEA. Written as DNA, the CDR3 is TGCAGCGTTGATTGGAACACCGGGGAGCTGTTTTTT. It codes for CSVDWNTGELFF.

The table lists this clonotype with a few counts. The chain carries TRBV29-1 and TRBJ2-7; D remains unclear. CDR3 length equals 11 residues. Germline CDR1 reads SQVTM; CDR2 reads ANQGSEA. Trimming removed 0 bases from V and 4 bases from J, with 4 bases in between. The CDR3 coding sequence is TGCAGCGTTGAAGATCAGTACGAGCAGTACTTC. Its translation is CSVEDQYEQYF.

The chain has TRBV4-1 and TRBJ1-1; D is ambiguous. V gave up 3 bases and J gave up 5 bases, with 16 bases separating them. The CDR3 covers 15 residues. In germline, CDR1 is MGHRA, CDR2 YSYEKL. The CDR3 sequence: CASSHPVSLRTEAFF. In DNA form, the CDR3 reads TGCGCCAGCAGCCACCCCGTGAGTTTAAGGACTGAAGCTTTCTTT.

This clonotype was picked up a small number of times. The chain carries TRBV10-3 and TRBJ1-1, with a tentative D call TRBD1 (5 bases). V lost 6 bases and J 5 bases, leaving 16 bases between the germline ends. CDR1 ENHRY and CDR2 SYGVKD come from the germline V gene. CDR3 length equals 14 residues. This chain's CDR3 is CAISQTVLGTEAFF. DNA for the CDR3: TGTGCCATCAGCCAGACAGTCCTGGGGACTGAAGCTTTCTTT.

This clonotype has at least ten counts. The chain uses TRBV29-1 and TRBJ2-1, with D unclear. Germline V gives CDR1 SQVTM, CDR2 ANQGSEA. Trimming cost V 5 bases and J 4 bases, with 15 bases left between them. This CDR3 spans 14 amino acids. Written as DNA, the CDR3 is TGCAGCGTTTTCGTGGGGTGGAAATACAATGAGCAGTTCTTC. This codes for CSVFVGWKYNEQFF.

The V and J genes are TRBV7-6 and TRBJ2-7; D is perhaps TRBD1 or TRBD2 (5 bases each). Germline V gives CDR1 SGHVS, CDR2 FNYEAQ. The CDR3 is 14 residues long. V lost 5 bases and J 1 base, leaving 12 bases between the germline ends. Here the CDR3 DNA reads TGTGCCAGCAGCCGGGACGAGGTTTCCTACGAGCAGTACTTC. Translation gives CASSRDEVSYEQYF.

This clonotype was seen only a few times. This chain connects TRBV24-1 to TRBJ1-2; D possibly corresponds to TRBD1 (6 bases). Germline CDR1 and CDR2: KGHDR and SFDVKD. The CDR3 loop spans 14 amino acids. V dropped 4 bases and J dropped 9 bases, with 17 bases sitting between them. The CDR3 protein is CATSEEVGAGSYTF. CDR3 sequence (DNA): TGTGCCACCAGTGAGGAGGTGGGGGCAGGCAGCTACACCTTC.

This clonotype was observed many times. This chain uses TRBV6-2 or TRBV6-3 with TRBJ2-3, with D tentatively TRBD1 (6 bases). The V gene's germline CDR1 is MNHEY and CDR2 SVGEGT. The germline V and J ends were trimmed by 7 bases and 2 bases, with 16 bases remaining between them. The CDR3 totals 15 residues. This CDR3 is CASTDLDRNTDTQYF. The CDR3 nucleotides read TGTGCCAGCACTGACCTCGACAGGAACACAGATACGCAGTATTTT.

This rearrangement joins TRBV3-1 to TRBJ1-1; D unclear. Germline CDR1 LGHDT, CDR2 YNNKEL (reference sequence). V lost 4 bases, J lost 0 bases, and 9 bases lay in between. The CDR3 is made up of 14 amino acids. The CDR3, as DNA: TGTGCCAGCAGCCCCATCAGGCTGAACACTGAAGCTTTCTTT. It yields the protein CASSPIRLNTEAFF.

V usage is TRBV7-3 and J usage is TRBJ2-2; maybe TRBD2 (5 bases). The CDR3 totals 14 residues. Germline CDR1 reads SGHTA; CDR2 reads FQGTGA. V was cut by 8 bases and J by 3 bases, with 13 bases left in between. The CDR3 region is CASRGTRDTGELFF. As DNA, the CDR3 is TGTGCCAGCCGGGGTACCCGGGACACCGGGGAGCTGTTTTTT.

The rearrangement joins TRBV15 to TRBJ2-1; a possible D gene is TRBD2 (5 bases). The CDR3 is 15 amino acids. Per the germline V gene, CDR1 is LNHNV and CDR2 is YYDKDF (reference sequence). Trimming shortened V by 5 bases and J by 6 bases, and 17 bases separated the two germline ends. The DNA of the CDR3 is TGTGCCACCAGCGGCTTGTTAGAGGGCGGCAATGAGCAGTTCTTC. The encoded protein is CATSGLLEGGNEQFF.

The V call is TRBV2, the J call TRBJ2-1; TRBD2 might be the D (5 bases). Trimming cost V 0 bases and J 0 bases, with 9 bases left between them. This CDR3 comprises 16 residues. The germline gives CDR1 SNHLY, CDR2 FYNNEI. In DNA form, the CDR3 reads TGTGCCAGCAGTGAAGCGGAGGTGAGCTCCTACAATGAGCAGTTCTTC. This codes for CASSEAEVSSYNEQFF.

The chain joins TRBV20-1 to TRBJ2-4, with D unclear. The CDR3 is made up of 13 amino acids. Looked up from germline, CDR1 is DFQATT and CDR2 is SNEGSKA (reference sequence). Trimming took off 3 bases at V and 10 bases at J, with 16 bases between the two ends. The CDR3: CSASGSLTRIQYF. DNA of the CDR3: TGCAGTGCTAGTGGCTCCCTCACCCGAATTCAGTACTTC.

V usage is TRBV7-3 and J usage is TRBJ2-2; 9 nucleotides line up with TRBD2. The V gene's germline CDR1 is SGHTA and CDR2 FQGTGA. The length of the CDR3 is 20 residues. V lost 3 bases and J lost 8; bases outside the gene matches: 22. For the CDR3, the DNA is TGTGCCAGCAGCTTCACCCCGACTAGCGGACCCTTCTTGGTTGGGGGGGAGCTGTTTTTT. Its protein product is CASSFTPTSGPFLVGGELFF. The whole variable domain, filled in from reference TRBV7-3 and TRBJ2-2, reads GAGVSQTPSNKVTEKGKYVELRCDPISGHTALYWYRQSLGQGPEFLIYFQGTGAADDSGLPNDRFFAVRPEGSVSTLKIQRTERGDSAVYLCASSFTPTSGPFLVGGELFFGEGSRLTVL.

The CDR3 protein is CASSQDTRQADTQYF. CDR3 sequence (DNA): TGCGCCAGCAGCCAAGATACCCGACAGGCAGATACGCAGTATTTT. The rearrangement links TRBV4-1 to TRBJ2-3, with a tentative D call TRBD1 (6 bases). Per germline, CDR1 MGHRA and CDR2 YSYEKL. The CDR3 contains 15 residues. V lost 0 bases, J lost 4 bases, and 11 bases lay in between.

This sequence joins TRBV4-1 and TRBJ2-1; D is ambiguous. Germline V lookup: CDR1 MGHRA, CDR2 YSYEKL. V dropped 4 bases and J dropped 9 bases, with 10 bases sitting between them. The CDR3 totals 12 residues. CDR3 DNA: TGCGCCAGCAGCCGCCCAGGTATTGAGCAGTTCTTC. This sequence encodes CASSRPGIEQFF.

This chain uses TRBV4-1 with TRBJ2-7; D not resolved. The V end was cut by 1 base, the J end by 7 bases, with 11 bases between. The CDR3 extends over 13 amino acids. CDR1 is MGHRA and CDR2 is YSYEKL in the germline V gene. CDR3 residues: CASSQGVRTEQYF. Written as DNA, the CDR3 is TGCGCCAGCAGCCAAGGCGTGAGGACGGAGCAGTACTTC.

This clonotype showed up just a few times. The genes are TRBV7-6 and TRBJ2-7; TRBD2 might be the D (6 bases). The CDR3 runs to 16 residues. V shed 5 bases and J shed 6 bases, with 23 bases lying between them. The germline gives CDR1 SGHVS, CDR2 FNYEAQ. CDR3 in amino acids: CASSLLLGGTDIEQYF. CDR3 bases: TGTGCCAGCAGCCTGCTATTGGGAGGTACGGATATCGAGCAGTACTTC.